A selection of T cell receptor beta chains follows, all from one sample in a study of T cells in Graves' hyperthyroidism and ophthalmopathy. A single record per CDR3 protein comes from TCRdb applying MiXCR to the multiplex PCR reads. The repertoire holds around 350,000 distinct CDR3 sequences, with about 13% as singletons. Sequenced: blood. These receptors all come from a woman aged 18 to 35 with Graves' hyperthyroidism. The conserved cysteine and the conserved F or W are not part of the CDR3 here. Fields, in order: J gene, V gene, CDR3 protein.

>TRBJ1-5|TRBV6-1
ASRTPGLYSGD
>TRBJ2-3|TRBV12-3/TRBV12-4
ASSRTLGLAGRTDTQY
>TRBJ2-7|TRBV6-1
ASMTGTVGYEQY
>TRBJ2-7|TRBV11-2
ASSFVGGVSYEQY
>TRBJ1-3|TRBV28
ASTVTGYAGNTIY
>TRBJ2-1|TRBV28
ASSQRVLAGRNEQF
>TRBJ2-1|TRBV19
ASMGGGGIRRHNEQF
>TRBJ2-3|TRBV10-3
AIGGSGRSRTDTQY
>TRBJ1-5|TRBV7-2
ASSPRPGGNQPQH
>TRBJ2-3|TRBV7-9
ASSLGSRTQY
>TRBJ2-5|TRBV3-1
ASSQGAAGGQETQY
>TRBJ1-2|TRBV7-9
ASSLLTAPGAGGYT
>TRBJ2-1|TRBV5-6
ASSFAGVGYNEQF
>TRBJ2-1|TRBV7-2
ASSSRRFNEQF
>TRBJ1-2|TRBV3-1
ASSQGEGSFGYT
>TRBJ1-5|TRBV12-3/TRBV12-4
ASSFKAGNRQPQH
>TRBJ2-7|TRBV28
ASSSGQGLEQY
>TRBJ2-1|TRBV7-2
ASSFPPGLGYNEQF
>TRBJ1-2|TRBV28
AIFLQADRGYT
>TRBJ2-3|TRBV5-5
ASSSKDGTARTDTQY
>TRBJ1-6|TRBV7-2
ASSLVGVRSPLH
>TRBJ1-4|TRBV27
ASRRQGLSNEKLF
>TRBJ2-5|TRBV6-2/TRBV6-3
ASLRGGGQETQY
>TRBJ2-5|TRBV6-2/TRBV6-3
ASSYPEGIQETQY
>TRBJ2-1|TRBV2
ASSDRHEQF
>TRBJ1-5|TRBV19
ASTKQVSNQPQH
>TRBJ2-5|TRBV2
ASNLAGASETQY
>TRBJ2-5|TRBV9
ASSVGPFGGGSETQY
>TRBJ2-1|TRBV27
ASSPIGLAGFNEQF
>TRBJ1-6|TRBV6-2/TRBV6-3
ASRPGTGDNSPLH
>TRBJ1-1|TRBV6-1
ASSGQGRTEAF
>TRBJ1-2|TRBV30
AWSSNGNYGYT
>TRBJ1-2|TRBV28
ASSPGQGAWNGYT